Below are 27 T cell receptor beta chains sequenced from a single sample in a study of early T cells in non-severe SARS-CoV-2 infection. TCRdb processed the 5' RACE reads anew with MiXCR; each CDR3 protein has one entry. The table lists some 57,000 distinct CDR3 sequences, approximately 11% of them singletons. The sequencing input was whole blood. These receptors all stem from an adult who was a healthcare worker with PCR-confirmed SARS-CoV-2 infection or an uninfected control (not recorded which).

This clonotype has more than one count but fewer than ten. The J gene is TRBJ2-1, the V gene TRBV6-2 or TRBV6-3, with 9 bases lining up with TRBD2. The CDR3 is 15 amino acids. The V gene's germline CDR1 is MNHEY and CDR2 SVGEGT. V was pared by 1 base and J by 2 bases, with 0 bases of the junction left unmatched. The CDR3 DNA sequence: TGTGCCAGCAGTTACTTAGCGGGGGCCTACAATGAGCAGTTCTTC. Amino acids: CASSYLAGAYNEQFF.

This clonotype was recorded many times. This chain joins TRBV4-2 and TRBJ2-3; TRBD2 aligns across 9 bases. The length of the CDR3 is 16 residues. Germline values: CDR1 LGHNA, CDR2 YNFKEQ. The V gene end was trimmed by 1 base and the J gene end by 4 bases; junction bases not matched to a gene: 6. CDR3 in DNA: TGTGCCAGCAGCCAAGGGCCGGCTAGCGGGGCAGATACGCAGTATTTT. Residues: CASSQGPASGADTQYF.

This clonotype has at least ten counts. V and J are TRBV7-8 and TRBJ2-4, with D possibly TRBD2 on 6 matching bases. The CDR3 consists of 15 residues. Germline V gives CDR1 SGHVS, CDR2 FQNEAQ. V was trimmed by 0 bases and J by 7 bases, leaving 13 bases between them. The chain's CDR3 is CASSLAGAGLNIQYF. As DNA, the CDR3 is TGTGCCAGCAGCTTAGCAGGGGCGGGGTTGAACATTCAGTACTTC.

The chain recombines TRBV7-3 with TRBJ2-1; weak D call: TRBD1 (5 bases). The CDR3 totals 12 residues. The germline V and J ends were trimmed by 5 bases and 8 bases, with 10 bases remaining between them. CDR1 and CDR2 (germline): SGHTA, FQGTGA. CDR3 loop: CASSPGYDEQFF. The CDR3 DNA follows: TGTGCCAGCAGCCCAGGGTATGATGAGCAGTTCTTC.

Comments on this clonotype: A much larger clone lies a single base off, so this may be a read error. The conserved phenylalanine or tryptophan is not found at the CDR3 terminus, so this likely reflects a read error. The chain is built from TRBV29-1 and TRBJ2-3; TRBD2 agrees at 10 bases. The CDR3 loop spans 16 amino acids. The V gene's germline CDR1 is SQVTM and CDR2 ANQGSEA. CDR3 sequence (DNA): TGCCATATGGGGCGGAAGCGGGAGGGCCATGCAGATACGCAGTATTCT. It yields the protein CHMGRKREGHADTQYS.

This clonotype was seen many times. The chain is built from TRBV11-2 and TRBJ2-5, with D possibly TRBD2 on 6 matching bases. V lost 1 base and J lost 2, with 14 bases in between. The CDR3 consists of 16 residues. Germline V gene sequence: CDR1 SGHAT, CDR2 FQNNGV. In DNA, the CDR3 is TGTGCCAGCAGCTTAGGTACGCTAGCGAAACAAGAGACCCAGTACTTC. This codes for CASSLGTLAKQETQYF.

The genes are TRBV6-4 and TRBJ2-1; TRBD1 or TRBD2 may be the D gene (6 bases each). Germline V gene lookup returns CDR1 MRHNA and CDR2 SNTAGT. Between the trimmed V and J ends, which lost 8 bases and 7 bases, there was a span of 15 bases. The CDR3 sequence is 13 residues long. DNA of the CDR3: TGTGCCAGCGGCACCGGGGGACATAATGAGCAGTTCTTC. It is translated as CASGTGGHNEQFF.

The sample holds many counts of this clonotype. This chain uses TRBV7-9 with TRBJ2-3; 7 bases are shared with TRBD2. V lost 7 bases and J lost 2; bases outside the gene matches: 6. This CDR3 spans 14 amino acids. Germline CDR1 and CDR2: SEHNR and FQNEAQ (reference sequence). CDR3 loop: CASTGTTNTDTQYF. The CDR3 DNA reads TGTGCCAGCACAGGGACTACCAACACAGATACGCAGTATTTT.

The chain carries TRBV6-1 and TRBJ2-7, with TRBD1 matching 10 bases. CDR1 is MNHNS and CDR2 is SASEGT in the germline V gene. With 3 bases clipped from V and 3 bases from J, the junction kept 5 bases outside the gene matches. The CDR3 consists of 15 residues. The CDR3 reads CASSEGTGVGYEQYF. CDR3 coding DNA: TGTGCCAGCAGTGAGGGGACAGGGGTGGGCTACGAGCAGTACTTC.

The rearrangement uses TRBV10-3 and TRBJ1-5; D is uncertain. This CDR3 comprises 13 residues. V lost 6 bases and J lost 6, with 12 bases in between. CDR1 is ENHRY, CDR2 SYGVKD, per germline. The CDR3 bases are TGTGCCATCAGCAGGACTGAGAGTCAGCCCCAGCATTTT. The encoded protein is CAISRTESQPQHF.

This clonotype has a count of ten or more. The chain couples TRBV24-1 to TRBJ1-2; TRBD1 aligns across 12 bases. Germline CDR1 and CDR2: KGHDR and SFDVKD. Unmatched junction bases numbered 10, after V lost 2 bases and J lost 7 bases. The CDR3 contains 17 residues. CDR3 region: CATSDSLVGTGGLGYTF. The DNA of the CDR3 is TGTGCCACCAGTGATTCCCTCGTTGGGACAGGGGGCCTTGGCTACACCTTC.

Comments on this clonotype: One end of the junction fails to match germline, which may point to a read error. DNA of the CDR3: TGTGCTAGCAGCCAACAGGGTGAGGAGACCCAGTACTTC. Encoded protein: CASSQQGEETQYF. The chain is built from TRBV7-7 and TRBJ2-5, with D perhaps matching TRBD1 (6 bases). Germline values: CDR1 SSHAT, CDR2 FNYEAQ (reference sequence). The CDR3 contains 13 residues.

This clonotype was detected many times. V gene TRBV6-6 combines with J gene TRBJ2-7; 12 bases fit TRBD1. With 5 bases clipped from V and 5 bases from J, the junction kept 4 bases outside the gene matches. Per the germline V gene, CDR1 is MNHNY and CDR2 is SVGAGI (reference sequence). There are 14 residues in the CDR3. For the CDR3, the DNA is TGTGCCAGCAGTACGGGACAGGGGGCCCACGAGCAGTACTTC. Protein product: CASSTGQGAHEQYF.

This clonotype was found many times. The chain joins TRBV2 to TRBJ1-1; D possibly corresponds to TRBD1 (5 bases). The V gene's germline CDR1 is SNHLY and CDR2 FYNNEI. V lost 5 bases, J lost 0 bases, and 10 bases lay in between. The CDR3 runs to 14 residues. In nucleotides, the CDR3 is TGTGCCAGCAGTACCGGGGGTATGAACACTGAAGCTTTCTTT. Translated: CASSTGGMNTEAFF.

Details on this clonotype: With a much larger clone just one base away, this may be a read error. The chain joins TRBV7-8 to TRBJ2-6; D is ambiguous. Trimming cost V 0 bases and J 0 bases, with 9 bases left between them. CDR3 size: 17 residues. Germline V gene data show CDR1 as SGHVS and CDR2 as FQNEAQ. The CDR3 DNA reads as TGTGCCAGCAGCTTAGCGTATAACCCCTCTGGGGCCAACGTCCTGACTTTC. Translating gives CASSLAYNPSGANVLTF.

The table lists this clonotype with many counts. The chain joins TRBV24-1 to TRBJ1-5; possible D gene TRBD1, 5 bases. Trimming stripped 4 bases from V and 3 bases from J, with 9 bases between. The germline V gene encodes CDR1 KGHDR and CDR2 SFDVKD. CDR3 length: 14 amino acids. The CDR3 DNA reads TGTGCCACCAGTGACGACAGATTCAATCAGCCCCAGCATTTT. Protein: CATSDDRFNQPQHF.

This clonotype was found a few times. Here the CDR3 reads CASTQGGMNTEAFF. CDR3 nucleotides: TGTGCCAGCACTCAGGGCGGCATGAACACTGAAGCTTTCTTT. The chain joins TRBV28 to TRBJ1-1, with a tentative D call TRBD1 (5 bases). Germline CDR1 and CDR2: MDHEN and SYDVKM. The ends were cut back, 7 bases at V and 0 bases at J, with 12 bases in the middle. The CDR3 is 14 residues long.

There are many counts of this clonotype. CDR3 sequence (DNA): TGTGCCAGCAGGAGGTCTAGCGGGGACTCGAACACCGGGGAGCTGTTTTTT. Encoded protein: CASRRSSGDSNTGELFF. This chain connects TRBV6-2 or TRBV6-3 to TRBJ2-2; the match to TRBD2 covers 9 bases. Germline values: CDR1 MNHEY, CDR2 SVGEGT. V lost 6 bases and J lost 0; bases outside the gene matches: 8. The CDR3 has 17 residues.

Written as DNA, the CDR3 is TGCAGCGTTGAATGGGGGCAACTGGGGACCCAGTACTTC. This sequence encodes CSVEWGQLGTQYF. The genes are TRBV29-1 and TRBJ2-5, with D maybe TRBD1 (6 bases). Trimming cost V 2 bases and J 7 bases, with 14 bases left between them. CDR3 length equals 13 residues. Germline V gene sequence: CDR1 SQVTM, CDR2 ANQGSEA.

The chain has TRBV3-1 and TRBJ1-3; D is uncertain. This CDR3 is 15 amino acids long. Germline assignment: CDR1 LGHDT and CDR2 YNNKEL (reference sequence). V was cut by 5 bases and J by 4 bases, with 15 bases left in between. CDR3 nucleotide sequence: TGTGCCAGCAGCTATCGGGCCTCAGCAGGAAACACCATATATTTT. Translated, it gives CASSYRASAGNTIYF.

This clonotype was picked up many times. V is TRBV6-5 and J is TRBJ2-3, with 13 bases lining up with TRBD2. Germline values: CDR1 MNHEY, CDR2 SVGAGI. With 5 bases clipped from V and 3 bases from J, the junction kept 5 bases outside the gene matches. The CDR3 totals 16 residues. Written as DNA, the CDR3 is TGTGCCAGCAGTACACTAGCGGGAGGGGGGACAGATACGCAGTATTTT. Translating gives CASSTLAGGGTDTQYF.

At least ten counts were recorded for this clonotype. The chain is built from TRBV29-1 and TRBJ2-1; no reliable D call. The length of the CDR3 is 11 residues. The V end lost 3 bases, the J end lost 7 bases, and 7 bases lay between the germline ends. Per germline, CDR1 SQVTM and CDR2 ANQGSEA. CDR3 sequence (DNA): TGCAGCGTTGAGGGAATTAATGAGCAGTTCTTC. It specifies CSVEGINEQFF.

This clonotype has at least ten counts. V usage is TRBV29-1 and J usage is TRBJ1-5; D gene ambiguous. Between the trimmed V and J ends, which lost 4 bases and 2 bases, there was a span of 12 bases. The CDR3 is 14 amino acids. The germline V gene has CDR1 SQVTM and CDR2 ANQGSEA. The DNA of the CDR3 is TGCAGCGTTGCCAACACCGCTGGCAATCAGCCCCAGCATTTT. Translated: CSVANTAGNQPQHF.

V and J are TRBV29-1 and TRBJ2-7, with D tentatively TRBD2 (6 bases). Germline V gene sequence: CDR1 SQVTM, CDR2 ANQGSEA. This CDR3 spans 13 amino acids. Between the trimmed V and J ends, which lost 2 bases and 5 bases, there was a span of 13 bases. CDR3 sequence: CSVEKRSGDEQYF. In DNA form, the CDR3 reads TGCAGCGTTGAAAAAAGGTCGGGAGACGAGCAGTACTTC.

In this sample, this clonotype turned up many times. The chain is built from TRBV28 and TRBJ1-1, with unresolved D. The CDR3 contains 15 residues. The germline CDR1 and CDR2 sequences are MDHEN and SYDVKM. The V and J ends lost 1 base and 1 base respectively, with 10 bases between them. This chain's CDR3 is CASSLLRPGNTEAFF. CDR3 sequence (DNA): TGTGCCAGCAGTTTATTGAGACCAGGGAACACTGAAGCTTTCTTT.

The V and J genes are TRBV5-1 and TRBJ1-1; D is undetermined. Germline lookup yields CDR1 SGHRS and CDR2 YFSETQ. V shed 4 bases and J shed 1 base, with 8 bases lying between them. The CDR3 runs 13 residues. Here the CDR3 reads CASSLGKNTEAFF. The CDR3 DNA is TGCGCCAGCAGCCTGGGGAAGAACACTGAAGCTTTCTTT.

J is TRBJ2-3 and V is TRBV28; 8 nucleotides agree with TRBD1. CDR3 length: 16 amino acids. Germline V gives CDR1 MDHEN, CDR2 SYDVKM. The V and J ends lost 4 bases and 0 bases, in that order; junction bases with no gene match: 6. CDR3 residues: CASSWDRQTSTDTQYF. Written as DNA, the CDR3 is TGTGCCAGCAGTTGGGACAGGCAAACTAGCACAGATACGCAGTATTTT.